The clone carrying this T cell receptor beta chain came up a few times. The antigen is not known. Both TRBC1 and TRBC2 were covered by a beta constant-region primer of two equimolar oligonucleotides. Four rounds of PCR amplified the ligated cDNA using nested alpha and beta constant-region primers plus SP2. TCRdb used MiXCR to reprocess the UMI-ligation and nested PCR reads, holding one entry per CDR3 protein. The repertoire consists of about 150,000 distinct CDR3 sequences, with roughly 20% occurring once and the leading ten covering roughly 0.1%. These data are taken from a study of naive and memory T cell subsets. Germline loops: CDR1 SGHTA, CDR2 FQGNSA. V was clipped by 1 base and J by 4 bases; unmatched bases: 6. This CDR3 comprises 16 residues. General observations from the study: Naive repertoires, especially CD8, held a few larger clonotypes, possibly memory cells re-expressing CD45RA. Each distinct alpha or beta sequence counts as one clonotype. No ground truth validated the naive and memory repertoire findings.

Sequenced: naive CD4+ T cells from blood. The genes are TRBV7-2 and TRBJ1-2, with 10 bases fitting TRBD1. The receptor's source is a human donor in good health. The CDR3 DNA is TGTGCCAGCAGCTTAGTAGGGACAGGGGTTTCCTATGGCTACACCTTC. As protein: CASSLVGTGVSYGYTF.